This T cell receptor beta chain was observed in a study of blood T cell repertoires in COVID-19. Measured with immunoSEQ multiplex PCR; TCRdb has only the in-frame clones, and not every one. The profile shows fewer than 350,000 clones, 85% of them singletons. Per the germline V gene, CDR1 is MNHEY and CDR2 is SMNVEV (reference sequence). The length of the CDR3 is 18 residues. The trim removed 6 bases at V and 5 bases at J, leaving 19 bases unmatched. The sequence came from a woman between 50 and 59 years old who had recovered from COVID-19. The rearrangement uses TRBV27 and TRBJ2-7; TRBD1 aligns across 10 bases. The sample was PBMCs or T cells enriched from blood (not recorded which). The chain's CDR3 is CASSLTWGLGQGIHEQYF. The CDR3 DNA reads TGTGCCAGCAGCCTCACGTGGGGTCTGGGACAGGGGATCCACGAGCAGTACTTC.